This T cell receptor beta chain came from a study of shared clonotypes between healthy human individuals (dated by TCRdb to the early 2020s). Some background on the complete study: The cohort included a few men and a couple of women between 18 and 49 years of age. For each donor, CD4 naive and CD4 memory were each run on three plates, CD8 naive on two plates, and CD8 memory on one plate. To estimate repertoire size and how much clonotype sharing occurs between individuals, the study deeply sequenced the blood TCR repertoires of five healthy adults. Different laboratories and diverse techniques were used to prepare libraries and sequence TCR repertoires, to increase sequencing depth and limit assay-specific biases. Each donor's leukapheresis produced roughly between roughly 0.9 and 8.9 billion PBMCs. The paper's findings and limits, for the study overall: Compared with non-shared clonotypes, the clonotypes found in all four sorted-subset donors had higher generation probabilities. Rarefaction of sorted-subset datasets indicated incomplete sequencing despite the large sequencing depth. Pairwise subsampling led to the expectation that sequencing depth would affect the degree of clonotype sharing among donors. About 5% of naive CD4, 3.5% of naive CD8, around 2.3% of memory CD4, and over 0.35% of memory CD8 clonotypes were shared across a few donors. Naive subsets generally had larger estimated clonotype richness than memory subsets did. Because the study included a small number of donors, the genetic and exposure-history diversity represented was limited. Sampling was restricted to blood, and TCR repertoires in tissue are likely to differ from TCR repertoires in blood.

Ends trimmed: V by 1 base, J by 5 bases; bases unmatched to a gene: 3. The CDR3 has 13 amino acids, counting the end cysteine and phenylalanine. The DNA shown is the 39-base CDR3, in frame from base 1. The germline V gene (reference sequence) provides CDR1 SGHNT and CDR2 YYREEE. Healthy HIV-negative adults with no recently reported acute infections or vaccinations were included as donors. Every donor was a Caucasian adult living in Nashville, Tennessee, USA. CD4+ T cells were enriched by magnetic negative selection; naive cells were then positively selected on CD45RA, and the negative fraction formed the memory subset. Blood was obtained by leukapheresis, after which PBMCs were separated by Ficoll-Histopaque density gradient centrifugation and cryopreserved in liquid nitrogen vapor phase. Purity and quantity of every magnetically sorted T cell population were checked by analytical flow cytometry. Each sorted fraction had its genomic DNA isolated and then quantified by UV absorbance on a Nanodrop 2000c.

TCR CDR3 regions were amplified from genomic DNA by multiplex PCR using the deep immunoSEQ assay. Extracted genomic DNA from each cell subset was distributed evenly across all wells of several immunoSEQ 96-well plates, and each plate was treated as a replicate. Each replicate PCR for sorted subsets received around 210 ng genomic DNA, equal to 30,000 or so T cell genomes. The purified libraries were quantified using a Qubit 3.0 fluorometer, sized with a Bioanalyzer 2100, and then quantified again using the KAPA Library Quantification kit. A separate single-read 150-cycle Illumina NextSeq 550 flow cell was used to sequence each immunoSEQ 96-well plate. The paper's data handling went like this. Because only junctional sequences without quality scores were contained in the immunoSEQ output, filtering matching that applied to full-length reads could not be performed. To assign V/J genes and CDR3, sequences were annotated using PyIR, a Python wrapper for IgBLAST v1.9, with IMGT germline references. Any read was removed if the V/J assignment was weak (E-value above 1e-6), the CDR3 was missing, or the read contained stop codons, out-of-frame junctions, or ambiguous translated residues. V3J clonotypes were defined as sequences sharing an identical inferred V gene, J gene, and CDR3 amino acid sequence. Percentage overlap between repertoires was computed as shared unique clonotypes divided by the size of the smaller repertoire. Three approaches were used to assess repertoire richness: RTK rarefaction, the Chao1 estimator, and Recon v2.1 estimates of unobserved clonotypes. OLGA was used to compute generation probabilities for all TCRbeta clonotypes that the gDNA method yielded from a handful of donors. This immuneACCESS table, as held by TCRdb, lists in-frame sequences with V and J called but not all clones. Of the missing ones, under half trace to an unresolved V gene in checked studies; the others have no known cause. V, J and clone size were drawn from that table, and D and trimming were deduced from the DNA. The sample profile shows over a million clones; about 98.5% of them were found once. The ten largest clones capture roughly 0.36% of the sample.

On this clone: Its recognized antigen is unknown. Base-call qualities are not available, and no considerably larger clone is one nucleotide away.

This clonotype originated in a man aged 25-45 years in good health. The sequence joins TRBV5-4 to TRBJ2-7, with 7 bases in between that match TRBD2. Sequencing was carried out using naive CD4+ T cells sorted from blood. According to the study, the label for this sample's cell subset or site signals: CD45RA+ positively selected. The DNA reads as follows: TGTGCCAGCAGCTTGTCTGGGAGGGACGAGCAGTACTTC. Its protein reads: CASSLSGRDEQYF.